The TCR beta chain described here comes from a study of cytotoxic CD8 clonotypes in ibrutinib-treated CLL (dated by TCRdb to about 2021). Notes on the research overall: In this cohort, approximately 15 patients were treatment-naive and more than 9 were relapsed/refractory, while approximately 18 had unmutated IGHV. Responses were partial in around 25 patients and complete in 2; after median approximately 66 months follow-up, roughly 14 stayed in remission and some twelve progressed. Response samples were obtained after a median of about 13 months of treatment, with a range of about 6 to 36 months. On average, each sample had some 250,000 productive templates and around 100,000 productive rearrangements. Longitudinal samples were available for about 30% of the 86 trial participants. Cryopreserved peripheral blood mononuclear cells were obtained before treatment, at response, and at either sustained remission or disease progression.

A MiSeq instrument was used for deep resolution sequencing, which targeted depths ranging from 1 in 1 million up to 1 in 200,000 T cells, with coverage averaging 10x for each clonotype. The immunoSEQ hsTCRB Kit was used to generate the TCR beta libraries. As for the original processing: The data were analyzed with ImmunoSEQ Analyzer and ImmunoSEQ Data Assistant, and V, D and J gene assignments followed IMGT definitions. Clonality, which ranges from 0 to 1, was calculated by subtracting the normalized Shannon entropy of productive rearrangement frequencies from one. Only overrepresented clonotypes making up at least 0.05% of each patient's repertoire were included in the public clonotype analysis. Repertoires from some twelve age-matched healthy donors in immuneACCESS were used as clonality controls. This is the immuneACCESS table as TCRdb keeps it, with only in-frame sequences that have V and J called. A part of the clones is gone; compared with another copy, unresolved V genes explain less than half, and the rest is unexplained. The V and J calls and the clone size are those of that table, but D and trimming were determined from the DNA. Within this sample are tens of thousands of clones, with about 86% of them counted one time only. Roughly 5.4% of the sample is held by the ten biggest clonotypes.

CDR3 length: 14 amino acids, cysteine to phenylalanine. Left in the record is the CDR3 DNA by itself, 42 bases read in frame from the first base. CDR1 MNHNS and CDR2 SASEGT were looked up in the germline V gene. The V end loses 4 bases and the J end loses 1 base, and a stretch of 11 bases separates them. General findings and caveats noted by the study authors: At baseline, clonality was higher than in age-matched healthy donors and showed a strong correlation with circulating CD8+ T-cell counts. Lymph node repertoires were not examined, and the timing of sampling was not matched between patients in sustained remission and those whose disease progressed. At ibrutinib response clonality went up, during sustained remission it held steady, and at progression it dropped back toward baseline. Public clonotypes were rare and either shrank or stayed stable during treatment, and the rise in clonality at ibrutinib response reflected expansion of private clonotypes.

Of note for this clone: There is no known antigen for this receptor. There are no base qualities to consult, and no much larger clone falls within one base.

For TCR beta library preparation, about 2.2 micrograms of genomic DNA was extracted from cryopreserved PBMCs. High-throughput TCR beta sequencing was performed on longitudinal blood samples from CLL patients receiving ibrutinib monotherapy. Patients were enrolled in a phase 2 open-label single-center ibrutinib monotherapy trial. The receptor's source is a human donor with chronic lymphocytic leukemia. The starting material was PBMCs, obtained before ibrutinib treatment. In this chain, TRBV6-1 is recombined with TRBJ2-7; a tentative D match to TRBD2 spans 6 bases. The CDR3 protein sequence reads: CASSGSGDSYEQYF. Read as DNA, the sequence is TGTGCCAGCAGTGGTTCGGGAGATTCCTACGAGCAGTACTTC.